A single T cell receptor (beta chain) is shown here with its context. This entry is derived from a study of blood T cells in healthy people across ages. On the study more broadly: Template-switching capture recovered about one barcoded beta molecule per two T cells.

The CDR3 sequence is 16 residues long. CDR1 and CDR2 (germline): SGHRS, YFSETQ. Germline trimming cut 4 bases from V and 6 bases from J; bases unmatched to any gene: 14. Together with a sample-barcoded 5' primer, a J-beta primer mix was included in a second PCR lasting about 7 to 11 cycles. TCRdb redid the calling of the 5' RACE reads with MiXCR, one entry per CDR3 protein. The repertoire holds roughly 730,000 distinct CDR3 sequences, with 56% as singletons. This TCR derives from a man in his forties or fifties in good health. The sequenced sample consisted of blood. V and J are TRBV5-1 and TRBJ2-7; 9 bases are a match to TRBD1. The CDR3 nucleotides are TGCGCCAGCAGCGACCGATTTGGACAGGGGCTTATCGAGCAGTACTTC. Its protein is CASSDRFGQGLIEQYF.